One sample yielded the 21 T cell receptor beta chains listed below, sequenced in a study of PD-L1 blockade in urothelial cancer. Regarding time point: peripheral blood 6 weeks after treatment start. Sequencing used immunoSEQ multiplex PCR; TCRdb keeps in-frame clones, though not all of them. Here the sample spans some 40,000 clones, 75% to 95% being singletons. Sequences were derived from PBMCs, sampled around atezolizumab (anti-PD-L1) treatment. The source of these receptors is a man in his 70s with urothelial cancer.

The chain is built from TRBV5-1 and TRBJ2-5; a weak D match, TRBD1 (5 bases). V was clipped by 0 bases and J by 5 bases, with 14 bases between them. This CDR3 is 15 amino acids long. In germline, CDR1 is SGHRS, CDR2 YFSETQ. CDR3 in DNA: TGCGCCAGCAGCTTGGGCTTCGCAGGGTCGGAGACCCAGTACTTC. Protein sequence: CASSLGFAGSETQYF.

V gene TRBV9 combines with J gene TRBJ1-3; perhaps TRBD1 as D (6 bases). The V gene lost 0 bases and the J gene lost 4 bases, with 11 bases spanning the gap. Germline CDR1 reads SGDLS; CDR2 reads YYNGEE. The CDR3 covers 15 residues. DNA of the CDR3: TGTGCCAGCAGCGTAGGGGCAGGGGTAGGAAACACCATATATTTT. It specifies CASSVGAGVGNTIYF.

The V call is TRBV5-1, the J call TRBJ2-7; perhaps TRBD2 as D (6 bases). The CDR3 loop spans 14 amino acids. The V and J ends lost 4 bases and 6 bases respectively, with 17 bases between them. The germline V gene has CDR1 SGHRS and CDR2 YFSETQ. The CDR3 DNA follows: TGCGCCAGCAGCGATGGGGGACTCCTCTCCGAGCAGTACTTC. Amino acid sequence: CASSDGGLLSEQYF.

The chain combines TRBV7-3 with TRBJ2-3, with 14 positions matching TRBD2. The junction had 8 bases not matched to a gene; V was cut back by 1 base and J by 5 bases. CDR1 and CDR2 from the germline V gene are SGHTA and FQGTGA. CDR3 length equals 18 residues. In nucleotides, the CDR3 is TGTGCCAGCAGCTTAAGTCCGGGACTAGCGGGAGTAGGAGATACGCAGTATTTT. Translation: CASSLSPGLAGVGDTQYF.

The V call is TRBV15, the J call TRBJ2-1; TRBD2 matches 7 bases. V was clipped by 1 base and J by 3 bases; unmatched bases: 3. The length of the CDR3 is 15 residues. Germline CDR1 is LNHNV and CDR2 is YYDKDF (reference sequence). CDR3: CATSRATGGYNEQFF. In DNA form, the CDR3 reads TGTGCCACCAGCAGAGCTACGGGAGGCTACAATGAGCAGTTCTTC.

The chain joins TRBV27 to TRBJ1-1; 9 bases align to TRBD1. The length of the CDR3 is 14 residues. V shed 5 bases, J shed 3 bases, and the junction held 4 bases outside the gene matches. Germline V CDR1 and CDR2: MNHEY, SMNVEV (reference sequence). The DNA of the CDR3 is TGTGCCAGCAGTCCCGACAGGGGGGACACTGAAGCTTTCTTT. This encodes CASSPDRGDTEAFF.

This rearrangement joins TRBV2 to TRBJ2-3; the match to TRBD2 covers 11 bases. The CDR3 runs 15 residues. The ends lost 6 bases at V and 6 bases at J; junction bases unmatched: 8. Germline lookup yields CDR1 SNHLY and CDR2 FYNNEI. Written as DNA, the CDR3 is TGTGCCAGCAGGAAACTAGCGGGAGAAGGGGATACGCAGTATTTT. Residues: CASRKLAGEGDTQYF.

CDR3 sequence: CASSHLAGRGLNEQFF. The CDR3 DNA sequence: TGCGCCAGCAGCCACCTAGCGGGGAGGGGTCTCAATGAGCAGTTCTTC. This chain connects TRBV4-1 to TRBJ2-1, with 9 bases lining up with TRBD2. V trimming: 3 bases; J trimming: 6 bases; junction bases outside the gene matches: 9. This CDR3 has 16 amino acids. Germline V CDR1 and CDR2: MGHRA, YSYEKL.

The CDR3 DNA reads as TGTGCCAGCAGCTTAAAGATTACTAGCGGGAGGACATCCTACAATGAGCAGTTCTTC. It specifies CASSLKITSGRTSYNEQFF. The rearrangement uses TRBV7-9 and TRBJ2-1, with TRBD2 matching over 12 bases. The V gene end was trimmed by 2 bases and the J gene end by 1 base; junction bases not matched to a gene: 9. CDR3 length equals 19 residues. The germline gives CDR1 SEHNR, CDR2 FQNEAQ (reference sequence).

The genes are TRBV5-1 and TRBJ2-5, with 9 bases matching TRBD1. This CDR3 has 15 residues. V was clipped by 4 bases and J by 5 bases; unmatched bases: 9. CDR1 and CDR2 (germline): SGHRS, YFSETQ. Here the CDR3 reads CASSKNRDRAETQYF. The CDR3 DNA is TGCGCCAGCAGCAAGAACCGGGACAGGGCTGAGACCCAGTACTTC.

This rearrangement joins TRBV7-6 to TRBJ2-3, with TRBD2 identical over 7 bases. This CDR3 spans 14 amino acids. V shed 7 bases, J shed 0 bases, and the junction held 4 bases outside the gene matches. CDR1 and CDR2 (germline): SGHVS, FNYEAQ. CDR3 DNA sequence: TGTGCCAGCACCCCTAGCGGTAGCACAGATACGCAGTATTTT. Its translation is CASTPSGSTDTQYF.

This chain uses TRBV10-3 with TRBJ2-7; TRBD1 agrees at 7 bases. The germline gives CDR1 ENHRY, CDR2 SYGVKD. This CDR3 is built from 13 residues. Germline trimming cut 4 bases from V and 3 bases from J; bases unmatched to any gene: 3. The CDR3 region is CAISATGIYEQYF. The DNA for the CDR3 is TGTGCCATCAGTGCGACAGGGATCTACGAGCAGTACTTC.

The chain has TRBV28 and TRBJ1-2, with D unclear. CDR1 is MDHEN, CDR2 SYDVKM, per germline. Trimming took 5 bases from V and 2 from J, leaving 3 bases between them. This CDR3 comprises 11 residues. This chain's CDR3 is CASSQNYGYTF. Written as DNA, the CDR3 is TGTGCCAGCAGTCAAAACTATGGCTACACCTTC.

The V gene is TRBV10-2, the J gene TRBJ2-1; weak D call: TRBD2 (6 bases). This CDR3 is built from 12 residues. The ends were cut back, 0 bases at V and 10 bases at J, with 7 bases in the middle. CDR1 is WSHSY, CDR2 SAAADI, per germline. This CDR3 reads CASSESGLEQFF. DNA of the CDR3: TGCGCCAGCAGTGAGTCAGGACTAGAGCAGTTCTTC.

The genes are TRBV5-1 and TRBJ2-2; 12 bases fit TRBD2. The V segment lost 3 bases and the J segment 7 bases; nucleotides outside the gene matches: 7. Looked up from germline, CDR1 is SGHRS and CDR2 is YFSETQ. This CDR3 is 16 amino acids long. The CDR3 DNA sequence: TGCGCCAGCAGCTCACGGACTAGCGGGATGATCGGGGAGCTGTTTTTT. It codes for CASSSRTSGMIGELFF. The variable domain in full, completed from reference TRBV5-1 and TRBJ2-2, reads KAGVTQTPRYLIKTRGQQVTLSCSPISGHRSVSWYQQTPGQGLQFLFEYFSETQRNKGNFPGRFSGRQFSNSRSEMNVSTLELGDSALYLCASSSRTSGMIGELFFGEGSRLTVL.

This clone came up once. The rearrangement uses TRBV5-6 and TRBJ2-7; TRBD2 agrees at 9 bases. V lost 5 bases and J lost 1; bases outside the gene matches: 10. The CDR3 extends over 16 amino acids. The germline V gene encodes CDR1 SGHDT and CDR2 YYEEEE. The CDR3 spells CASSRLVSGRSYEQYF. CDR3 DNA sequence: TGTGCCAGCAGTCGCCTGGTTAGCGGGAGATCCTACGAGCAGTACTTC.

The chain recombines TRBV19 with TRBJ1-2; 10 bases match TRBD1. Germline CDR1 reads LNHDA; CDR2 reads SQIVND (reference sequence). V was clipped by 2 bases and J by 7 bases; unmatched bases: 7. The CDR3 covers 15 residues. The CDR3 DNA reads as TGTGCCAGTAGTATAAGCGGGACAGGGGCTTTTGGCTACACCTTC. Protein sequence: CASSISGTGAFGYTF.

This chain joins TRBV15 and TRBJ1-5, with 9 bases matching TRBD1. J was trimmed by 6 bases and V by 0 bases; bases with no gene match: 6. This CDR3 comprises 16 residues. Germline loops: CDR1 LNHNV, CDR2 YYDKDF (reference sequence). The CDR3: CATSREGQGGLQPQHF. The CDR3 coding sequence is TGTGCCACCAGCAGAGAGGGACAGGGAGGCCTTCAGCCCCAGCATTTT. Using reference TRBV15 and TRBJ1-5 for the parts outside the CDR3, the full variable domain is DAMVIQNPRYQVTQFGKPVTLSCSQTLNHNVMYWYQQKSSQAPKLLFHYYDKDFNNEADTPDNFQSRRPNTSFCFLDIRSPGLGDTAMYLCATSREGQGGLQPQHFGDGTRLSIL.

The V call is TRBV25-1, the J call TRBJ2-2; D may be TRBD2 (5 bases). Trimming cost V 6 bases and J 5 bases, with 7 bases left between them. Germline loops: CDR1 MGHDK, CDR2 SYGVNS. There are 12 residues in the CDR3. The CDR3 here is CASSPGTGELFF. The CDR3 nucleotides read TGTGCCAGCAGCCCGGGAACCGGGGAGCTGTTTTTT.

The chain carries TRBV28 and TRBJ1-5, with 7 bases that match TRBD1. Germline CDR1 and CDR2: MDHEN and SYDVKM. This CDR3 has 14 amino acids. Trimming removed 6 bases from V and 9 bases from J; junction bases left unmatched: 11. CDR3 bases: TGTGCCAGCAGGATAGACAGGGTTATCGGGCCCCAGCATTTT. Protein product: CASRIDRVIGPQHF.

The genes are TRBV6-5 and TRBJ2-1, with 7 bases matching TRBD1. Germline lookup yields CDR1 MNHEY and CDR2 SVGAGI. CDR3 length: 13 amino acids. Trimming took 5 bases from V and 8 from J; bases not matched to a gene: 6. CDR3 nucleotides: TGTGCCAGCAGTGCGGACAGGTTGGATGAGCAGTTCTTC. Its protein is CASSADRLDEQFF.